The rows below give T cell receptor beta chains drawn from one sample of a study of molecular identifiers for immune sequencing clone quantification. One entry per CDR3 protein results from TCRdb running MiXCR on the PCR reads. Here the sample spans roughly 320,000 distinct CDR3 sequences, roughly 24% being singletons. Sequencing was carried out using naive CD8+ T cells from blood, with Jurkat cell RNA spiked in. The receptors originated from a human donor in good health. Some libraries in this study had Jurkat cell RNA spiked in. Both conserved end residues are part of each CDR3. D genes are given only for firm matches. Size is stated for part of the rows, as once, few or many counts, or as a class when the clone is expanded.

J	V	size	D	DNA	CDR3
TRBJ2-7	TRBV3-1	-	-	TGTGCCAGCACTCAAATGGGAGCGATGCAGGGTCCCCGTGAGGGCTTCTACGAGCAGTACTTC	CASTQMGAMQGPREGFYEQYF
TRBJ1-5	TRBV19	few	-	TGTGCCAGTAGTATCGCGTCCGGTCAGCCCCAGCATTTT	CASSIASGQPQHF
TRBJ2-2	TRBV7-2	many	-	TGTGCCAGCAGCTACCGTGGGGAGCTGTTTTTT	CASSYRGELFF
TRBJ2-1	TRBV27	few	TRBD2	TGTGCCAGCAGTTTGTACGGGGGGTACAATGAGCAGTTCTTC	CASSLYGGYNEQFF
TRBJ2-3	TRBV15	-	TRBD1	TGTGCCACCAGCAGAGGCCGGACCGGGACAGGCACAGATACGCAGTATTTT	CATSRGRTGTGTDTQYF
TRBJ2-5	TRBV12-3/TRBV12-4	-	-	TGTGCCAGCAGTAACCTCCCAAGTAAGGAGACCCAGTACTTC	CASSNLPSKETQYF
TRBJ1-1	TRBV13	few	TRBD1	TGTGCCAGCAGCACCGGGACAGGCACTGAAGCTTTCTTT	CASSTGTGTEAFF
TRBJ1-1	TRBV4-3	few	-	TGCGCCAGCAGCCAAGGATCAGCAGGCCCGAACACTGAAGCTTTCTTT	CASSQGSAGPNTEAFF
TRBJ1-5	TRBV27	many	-	TGTGCCAGCAGTTTACTTGGCCCGGGGGATCAGCCCCAGCATTTT	CASSLLGPGDQPQHF
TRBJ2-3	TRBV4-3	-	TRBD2	TGCGCCAGCAGCCAAGAGGCAGCGGGGGGGGTGACAGATACGCAGTATTTT	CASSQEAAGGVTDTQYF
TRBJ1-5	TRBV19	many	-	TGTGCCAGTAGTATTGGGGCTAGCAATCAGCCCCAGCATTTT	CASSIGASNQPQHF
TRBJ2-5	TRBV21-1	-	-	TGTGCCGGCAGCAAAGGGGCAGGGCGGGAGACCCAGTACTTC	CAGSKGAGRETQYF
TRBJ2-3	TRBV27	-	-	TGTGCCAGCAGTTTATTTGGCGGATCCACAGATACGCAGTATTTT	CASSLFGGSTDTQYF
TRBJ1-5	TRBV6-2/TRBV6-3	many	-	TGTGCCAGCAGTTACGATGGGGGCGTGGAGCCCCAGCATTTT	CASSYDGGVEPQHF
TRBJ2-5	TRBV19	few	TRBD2	TGTGCCAGTAGTATAGGCGGGAGCGGGCTTCAAGAGACCCAGTACTTC	CASSIGGSGLQETQYF
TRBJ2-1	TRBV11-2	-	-	TGTGCCAGCAGCTCCTGGAAGTACAATGAGCAGTTCTTC	CASSSWKYNEQFF
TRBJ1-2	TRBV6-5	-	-	TGTGCCAGCAGTCTTGGGACTAACCATGACTACACCTTC	CASSLGTNHDYTF
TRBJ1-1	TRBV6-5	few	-	TGTGCCAGCAGTCGAGGACATATGAACACTGAAGCTTTCTTT	CASSRGHMNTEAFF
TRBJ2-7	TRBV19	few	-	TGTGCCAGTAGTTCTTACTACGAGCAGTACTTC	CASSSYYEQYF
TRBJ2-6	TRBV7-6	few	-	TGTGCCAGCAGCCCGACCCCTGGTGGGGCCAACGTCCTGACTTTC	CASSPTPGGANVLTF
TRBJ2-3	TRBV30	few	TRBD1	TGTGCCTGGAGTTCCACAGGGGCAGATACGCAGTATTTT	CAWSSTGADTQYF
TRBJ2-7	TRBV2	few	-	TGTGCCAGCATGTCCGGGCCATCGTACGAGCAGTACTTC	CASMSGPSYEQYF
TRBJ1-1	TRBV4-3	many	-	TGCGCCAGCAGCCCCACTTTAAACACTGAAGCTTTCTTT	CASSPTLNTEAFF
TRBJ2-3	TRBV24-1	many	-	TGTGCCACCAGTGATTCTGGCGGACAACAATCAGGGGACTACACAGATACGCAGTATTTT	CATSDSGGQQSGDYTDTQYF
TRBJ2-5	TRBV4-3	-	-	TGCGCCAGCAGCCAAGGAGCCGGAGGGATTGAGACCCAGTACTTC	CASSQGAGGIETQYF
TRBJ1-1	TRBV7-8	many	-	TGTGCCAGCAGCTTAGCCATAGGCACTGAAGCTTTCTTT	CASSLAIGTEAFF
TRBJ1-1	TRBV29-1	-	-	TGCAGCGTTGCCGCCAGGGAGGCTTTCTTT	CSVAAREAFF
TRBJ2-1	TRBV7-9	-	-	TGTGCCAGCAGCTTATCGGAGTATGAGCAGTTCTTC	CASSLSEYEQFF
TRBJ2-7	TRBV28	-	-	TGTGCCAGCAGTAACAGGGTTGGGGCCTACGAGCAGTACTTC	CASSNRVGAYEQYF
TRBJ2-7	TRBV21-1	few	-	TGTGCCAGCAGCAAAGACCCCCCGGCCGGGGGTGAGGTCGAGCAGTACTTC	CASSKDPPAGGEVEQYF
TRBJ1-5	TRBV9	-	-	TGTGCCAGCAGCGTAGGGGGAAACTCCCCCAATCAGCCCCAGCATTTT	CASSVGGNSPNQPQHF
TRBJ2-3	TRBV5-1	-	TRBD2	TGCGCCAGCAGCTGGGCGGGGGGGCCCACAGATACGCAGTATTTT	CASSWAGGPTDTQYF
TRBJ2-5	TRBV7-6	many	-	TGTGCCAGCAGGGCCCCGCGGTACCAAGAGACCCAGTACTTC	CASRAPRYQETQYF
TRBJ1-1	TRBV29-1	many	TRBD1	TGCAGCGTTGAACCAGGGGGGCGGTCGAACACTGAAGCTTTCTTT	CSVEPGGRSNTEAFF
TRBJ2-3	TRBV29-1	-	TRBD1	TGCAGCGTTGAGTTTCTCGTGGGACAGTCAGATACGCAGTATTTT	CSVEFLVGQSDTQYF
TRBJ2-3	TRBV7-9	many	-	TGTGCCAGCAAAGACCTGAGGGATACGCAGTATTTT	CASKDLRDTQYF
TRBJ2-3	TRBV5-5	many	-	TGTGCCAGCAGCTTCTCCGCGGGCACAGATACGCAGTATTTT	CASSFSAGTDTQYF
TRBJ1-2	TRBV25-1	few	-	TGTGCCAGCAGTGAATCTAAGGGAATGGTAGATGGCTACACCTTC	CASSESKGMVDGYTF
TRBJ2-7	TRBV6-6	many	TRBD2	TGTGCCACGACACCTTCTACCGGGACTAGAGGCGAGCAGTACTTC	CATTPSTGTRGEQYF
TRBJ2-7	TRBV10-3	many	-	TGTGCCACGGCAACCGGGGACTACGAGCAGTACTTC	CATATGDYEQYF
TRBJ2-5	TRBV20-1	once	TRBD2	TGCAGTGCTAGAGGGGGACTAGCGGGGGCCCGGTACCAAGAGTCCCAGTACTTC	CSARGGLAGARYQESQYF
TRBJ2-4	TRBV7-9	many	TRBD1	TGTGCCAGCAGCACTCCCGGGACAGGCCTACACTTC	CASSTPGTGLHF
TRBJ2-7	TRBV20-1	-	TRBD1	TGCAGTGCTAGAGATGATACAGGGGGCATCGACGAGCAGTACTTC	CSARDDTGGIDEQYF
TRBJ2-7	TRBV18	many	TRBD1	TGTGCCAGCAGCCCGAGGGACAGCCCCTACGAGCAGTACTTC	CASSPRDSPYEQYF
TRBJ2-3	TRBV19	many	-	TGTGCCAGTACCCCTTCGGTGGCAGATACGCAGTATTTT	CASTPSVADTQYF
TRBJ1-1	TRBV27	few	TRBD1	TGTGCCAGCAGTGAATCTGGGACAGGGAGTACTGAAGCTTTCTTT	CASSESGTGSTEAFF
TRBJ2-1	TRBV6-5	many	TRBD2	TGTGCCAGCAGTTACTCCGCGGGGGGCCCGAATGAGCAGTTCTTC	CASSYSAGGPNEQFF
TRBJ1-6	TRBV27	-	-	TGTGCCAGCAGTTCTGGGGGGCGAGGGAATTCACCCCTCCACTTT	CASSSGGRGNSPLHF
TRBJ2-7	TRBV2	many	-	TGTGCCAGCAGTGAAGCGCTTCTACCACGGAGGGGCTACGAGCAGTACTTC	CASSEALLPRRGYEQYF
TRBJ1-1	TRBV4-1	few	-	TGCGCCAGCAGCCAAGAGTACGGGGCGCAGGGCACTGAAGCTTTCTTT	CASSQEYGAQGTEAFF